These T cell receptor beta chains were read from a single sample in a study of response to subunit inactivated influenza vaccine. In TCRdb, the RT-PCR reads were re-called with MiXCR into one record per CDR3 protein. The table records 600,000 to 700,000 distinct CDR3 sequences, around 15% of them present only once. Sequences were derived from PBMCs from blood, sampled approximately 15 days before vaccination. These receptors originate from a man in his fifties or sixties who received an inactivated influenza vaccine. CDR3s include the opening cysteine and the closing phenylalanine or tryptophan. A D gene is named only where the DNA matches it firmly. Clone size is given for some rows only: seen once, a few or many times, or a class if the clone is expanded.

V gene	clone size	J gene	D gene	CDR3 DNA	CDR3 protein
TRBV4-2	NA	TRBJ2-1	TRBD2	TGTGCCAGCAGCCAAGATCGAGCGGGGGCCTACATTGAGCAGTTCTTC	CASSQDRAGAYIEQFF
TRBV12-3/TRBV12-4	many	TRBJ1-6	NA	TGTGCCAGCACGGACAGATATTCACCCCTCCACTTT	CASTDRYSPLHF
TRBV5-1	NA	TRBJ2-2	NA	TGCACCAGCAGGAGGGGTCAGAACACCGGGGAGCTGTTTTTT	CTSRRGQNTGELFF
TRBV19	NA	TRBJ1-2	NA	TGTGCCAGTAGTATTATCGACAGAGGAACTTACTATGGCTACACCTTC	CASSIIDRGTYYGYTF
TRBV12-3/TRBV12-4	few	TRBJ2-7	NA	TGTGCCAGCAGATTACAGGGCGTGGGGGCCTACGAGCAGTACTTC	CASRLQGVGAYEQYF
TRBV4-2	few	TRBJ2-7	TRBD1	TGTGCCAGCAGCCAAGGGCAAGTGGGACAGTACGAGCAGTACTTC	CASSQGQVGQYEQYF
TRBV10-3	NA	TRBJ1-1	TRBD1	TGTGCCATCAGCCCACAGGGGGAAAACACTGAAGCTTTCTTT	CAISPQGENTEAFF
TRBV4-3	few	TRBJ2-1	TRBD2	TGCGCCAGCAGCCAAGGCTTCTCTAGCGGCCCTTACAATGAGCAGTTCTTC	CASSQGFSSGPYNEQFF
TRBV11-2	NA	TRBJ2-1	TRBD2	TGTGCCAGCAGCTCATCCCGGGGGGGTCCTTACTCCTACAATGAGCAGTTCTTC	CASSSSRGGPYSYNEQFF
TRBV15	NA	TRBJ1-1	NA	TGTGCCACCAGCAGACCTGACAGTGTTGGAGCTTTCTTT	CATSRPDSVGAFF
TRBV20-1	many	TRBJ1-5	TRBD1	TGCAGTGCTAGAGATTTTCCACCCGGGACAGTTAGCAATCAGCCCCAGCATTTT	CSARDFPPGTVSNQPQHF
TRBV27	few	TRBJ2-7	NA	TGTGCCAGCAGTCCTAAGTCCAGAATCTACGAGCAGTACTTC	CASSPKSRIYEQYF
TRBV7-2	many	TRBJ2-1	TRBD2	TGTGCCAGCAGCTTAGCGCAAGCGGGAGTCGGCAATGAGCAGTTCTTC	CASSLAQAGVGNEQFF
TRBV20-1	few	TRBJ2-3	TRBD2	TGCAGTGCTAGGGGCGGGGGGACTCAACGCACAGATACGCAGTATTTT	CSARGGGTQRTDTQYF
TRBV2	few	TRBJ1-4	NA	TGTGCCAGCATAGGGGGTCCAACTAATGAAAAACTGTTTTTT	CASIGGPTNEKLFF
TRBV5-1	NA	TRBJ2-6	TRBD1	TGCGCCAGCAGCTGGGACAGGGTCCCTGGGGCCAACGTCCTGACTTTC	CASSWDRVPGANVLTF
TRBV20-1	NA	TRBJ2-1	TRBD2	TGCAGTGCTAGTGAGGAAACCGGGACTAGCGGGGGGAGCTCCTACAATGAGCAGTTCTTC	CSASEETGTSGGSSYNEQFF
TRBV4-3	few	TRBJ2-2	NA	TGCGCCAGCAGCCAAGACTTCAAGAACACCGGGGAGCTGTTTTTT	CASSQDFKNTGELFF
TRBV2	NA	TRBJ2-7	NA	TGTGCCAGCAGCCTTTCGGACATGGACGAGCAGTACTTC	CASSLSDMDEQYF
TRBV5-4	NA	TRBJ2-3	TRBD1	TGTGCCAGCAGCTCAGAACGACAGGGTGTGGGAGATACGCAGTGTTTT	CASSSERQGVGDTQCF
TRBV15	NA	TRBJ2-3	TRBD1	TGTGCCACCAGCAGAGGACCGACAGGGGGGACAGATACGCAGTATTTT	CATSRGPTGGTDTQYF
TRBV29-1	few	TRBJ2-5	TRBD1	TGCAGCGTTGGGGACAGGGGGGGGGAGACCCAGTACTTC	CSVGDRGGETQYF
TRBV24-1	many	TRBJ2-2	NA	TGTGCCACCAGTGATCCTCAAACCGGGACACTCACCGGGGAGCTGTTTTTT	CATSDPQTGTLTGELFF
TRBV6-2/TRBV6-3	few	TRBJ2-1	TRBD2	TGTGCCAGCAGCCCACCCTCTACTAGCGTCAATGAGCAGTTCTTC	CASSPPSTSVNEQFF
TRBV6-2/TRBV6-3	few	TRBJ2-3	TRBD2	TGTGCCAGCAGTTTGGGTAGCGGGGCCCTTCATACGCAGTATTTT	CASSLGSGALHTQYF
TRBV29-1	NA	TRBJ1-2	NA	TGCAGCGTTGCCGGAGGGACGTCGGGGTACTACACCTTC	CSVAGGTSGYYTF
TRBV7-2	few	TRBJ2-7	NA	TGTGCCAGCAGCTTAGAGTTTTTCGAGCAGTACTTC	CASSLEFFEQYF
TRBV20-1	few	TRBJ2-5	NA	TGCAGTGCTAGAGATCTACAGGGAGGAGAGACCCAGTACTTC	CSARDLQGGETQYF
TRBV7-9	NA	TRBJ2-1	NA	TGTGCCAGCAGCCTAGACTTGGGGCAGTTCTTC	CASSLDLGQFF
TRBV2	NA	TRBJ1-4	TRBD1	TGTGCCAGCAGTGAACAGGGACAGAAAACGGGAAAACTGTTTTTT	CASSEQGQKTGKLFF
TRBV28	few	TRBJ2-5	TRBD1	TGTGCCAGCAGTGACTCCCGGGACAGGGGGACAGAGACCCAGTACTTC	CASSDSRDRGTETQYF
TRBV20-1	few	TRBJ1-1	TRBD1	TGCAGTGCGTCAAGACAGGGGAACACTGAAGCTTTCTTT	CSASRQGNTEAFF
TRBV7-8	many	TRBJ2-7	NA	TGTGCCAGCAGCTTAGCCCCCCATGGCTACGAGCAGTACTTC	CASSLAPHGYEQYF
TRBV28	NA	TRBJ2-5	NA	TGTGCCAGCAGTTTATACGACAGACTCCAAGAGGAGACCCAGTACTTC	CASSLYDRLQEETQYF
TRBV11-2	NA	TRBJ2-1	NA	TGTGCCAGCAGCTTCTCACTAGACAATGAGCAGTTCTTC	CASSFSLDNEQFF
TRBV28	few	TRBJ1-6	TRBD1	TGTGCCAGCAGTGCTTCTAGGGGACAGCAAATAAGGACTAATTCACCCCTCCACTTT	CASSASRGQQIRTNSPLHF
TRBV2	NA	TRBJ1-1	TRBD1	TGTGCCACGGACAGGGGGTACACTGAAGCTTTCTTT	CATDRGYTEAFF
TRBV20-1	NA	TRBJ2-1	NA	TGCAGTCCGGGGACTGGTTTCAATGAGCAGTTCTTC	CSPGTGFNEQFF
TRBV5-4	NA	TRBJ1-1	NA	TGTGCCAGCAGCTTGGCAGGGTTAGGAGCTTTCTTT	CASSLAGLGAFF
TRBV7-6	few	TRBJ2-1	TRBD1	TGTGCCAGCAGCTTAATGGTAGGACAGGGCGAAAATGAGCAGTTCTTC	CASSLMVGQGENEQFF
TRBV4-3	NA	TRBJ2-2	TRBD2	TGCGCCAGCAGCCAAGGGACTAGCGGACCCCCGAACACCGGGGAGCTGTTTTTT	CASSQGTSGPPNTGELFF
TRBV20-1	many	TRBJ2-3	NA	TGCAGTGCTAGGCCAGGGAGCACAGATACGCAGTATTTT	CSARPGSTDTQYF
TRBV5-1	few	TRBJ2-4	NA	TGCGCCAGCAGCCCCCTGGCGGACCTCGCCAAAAACATTCAGTACTTC	CASSPLADLAKNIQYF
TRBV27	few	TRBJ1-5	NA	TGTGCCAGCCGGCCCTTTATAGATCAGCCCCAGCATTTT	CASRPFIDQPQHF
TRBV28	few	TRBJ2-7	NA	TGTGCCAGCAGTTTGACCCTTACAGGTTACTACGAGCAGTACTTC	CASSLTLTGYYEQYF
TRBV11-3	few	TRBJ2-3	NA	TGTGCCAGCAGCTTAGATCACATTCCCCCCGGCAAAGATACGCAGTATTTT	CASSLDHIPPGKDTQYF
TRBV20-1	NA	TRBJ2-1	TRBD2	TGCAGTGCCCAGCTAGCGGGGGGGCTCAATGAGCAGTTCTTC	CSAQLAGGLNEQFF
TRBV20-1	NA	TRBJ1-6	TRBD1	TGCAGTGCTAACAGGGGAAATTCACCCCTCCACTTT	CSANRGNSPLHF
TRBV20-1	few	TRBJ2-7	NA	TGCAGTGCTAGGACGGGCTACGAGCAGTACTTC	CSARTGYEQYF
TRBV5-1	few	TRBJ2-2	NA	TGCGCCAGCAGCTTGGACCCTTCCGAGTACACCGGGGAGCTGTTTTTT	CASSLDPSEYTGELFF